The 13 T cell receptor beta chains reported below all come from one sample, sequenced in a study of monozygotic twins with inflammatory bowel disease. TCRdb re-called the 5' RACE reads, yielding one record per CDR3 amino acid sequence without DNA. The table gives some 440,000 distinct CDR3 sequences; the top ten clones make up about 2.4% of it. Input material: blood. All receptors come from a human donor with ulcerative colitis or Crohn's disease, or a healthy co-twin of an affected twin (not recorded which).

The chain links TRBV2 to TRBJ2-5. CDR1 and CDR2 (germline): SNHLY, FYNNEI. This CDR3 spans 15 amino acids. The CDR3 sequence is CVSSEEAVASETQYF.

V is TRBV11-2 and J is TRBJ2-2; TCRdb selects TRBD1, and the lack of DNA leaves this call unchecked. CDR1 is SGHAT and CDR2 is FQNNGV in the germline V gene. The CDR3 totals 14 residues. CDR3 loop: CASSYGGAAGELFF.

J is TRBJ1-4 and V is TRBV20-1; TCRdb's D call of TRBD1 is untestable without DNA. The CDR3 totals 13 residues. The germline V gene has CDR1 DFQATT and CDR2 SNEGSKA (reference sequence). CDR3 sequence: CSAPGQGTEKLFF.

This CDR3 is CASSLLAGGFNEQFF. V usage is TRBV12-3 or TRBV12-4 and J usage is TRBJ2-1; TCRdb designates TRBD2, a call that cannot be tested without DNA. The CDR3 has 15 residues.

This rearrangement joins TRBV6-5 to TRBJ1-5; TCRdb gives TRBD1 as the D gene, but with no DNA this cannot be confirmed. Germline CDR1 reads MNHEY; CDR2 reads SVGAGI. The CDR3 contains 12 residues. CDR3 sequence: CASRQGVGPQHF.

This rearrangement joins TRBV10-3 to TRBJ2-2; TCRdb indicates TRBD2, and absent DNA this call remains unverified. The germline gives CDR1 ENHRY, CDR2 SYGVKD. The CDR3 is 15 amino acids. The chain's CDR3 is CAISESAGKTGELFF.

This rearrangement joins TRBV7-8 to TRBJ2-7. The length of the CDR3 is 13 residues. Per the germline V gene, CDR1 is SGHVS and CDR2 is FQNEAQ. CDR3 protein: CASSLSLVHEQYF.

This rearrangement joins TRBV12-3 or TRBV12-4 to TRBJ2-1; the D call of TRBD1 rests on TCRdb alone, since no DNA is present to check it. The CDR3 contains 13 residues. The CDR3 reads CASRRDPRDEQFF.

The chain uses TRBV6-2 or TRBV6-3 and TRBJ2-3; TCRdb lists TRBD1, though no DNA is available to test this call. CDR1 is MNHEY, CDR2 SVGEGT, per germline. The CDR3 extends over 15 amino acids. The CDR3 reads CASSPWTGAGDTQYF.

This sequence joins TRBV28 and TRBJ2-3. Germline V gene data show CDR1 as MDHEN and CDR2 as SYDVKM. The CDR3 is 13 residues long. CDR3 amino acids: CASNSAGTDTQYF. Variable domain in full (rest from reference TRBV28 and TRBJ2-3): DVKVTQSSRYLVKRTGEKVFLECVQDMDHENMFWYRQDPGLGLRLIYFSYDVKMKEKGDIPEGYSVSREKKERFSLILESASTNQTSMYLCASNSAGTDTQYFGPGTRLTVL.

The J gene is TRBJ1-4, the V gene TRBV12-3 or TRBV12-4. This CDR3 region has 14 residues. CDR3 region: CASSLRGGNEKLFF.

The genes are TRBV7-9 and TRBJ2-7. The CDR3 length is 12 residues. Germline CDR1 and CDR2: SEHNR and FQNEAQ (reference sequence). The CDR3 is CASSLMVGEQYF.

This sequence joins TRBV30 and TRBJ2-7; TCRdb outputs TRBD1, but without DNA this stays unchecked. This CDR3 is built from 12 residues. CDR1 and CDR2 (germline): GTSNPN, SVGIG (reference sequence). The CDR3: CAWNRGPYEQYF.